This is a list of T cell receptor beta chains from one sample in a study of immune cell composition in non-small cell lung cancer. Only in-frame clones appear in the TCRdb table, and some are missing; sequencing was by immunoSEQ multiplex PCR. In the table there are about 10,000 clones, 60% to 70% of which are singletons. The sample was lung tumor tissue. Every receptor here comes from a human donor with non-small cell lung cancer. Both conserved end residues are part of each CDR3. A D gene is named only where the DNA matches it firmly.

D gene | V gene | CDR3 protein
NA | TRBV18 | CASSPINSGANVLTF
TRBD1 | TRBV19 | CASSKSTGGVYNEQFF
NA | TRBV9 | CASSEDGTLQETQYF
TRBD1 | TRBV9 | CASSATISGQGTDTQYF
NA | TRBV7-9 | CASSRESGTQYF
TRBD1 | TRBV11-2 | CASSLTGFGDRTTGELFF
TRBD1 | TRBV28 | CASSRQGLLSNQPQHF
NA | TRBV18 | CASSPQGDARGPGNTIYF
NA | TRBV4-1 | CASSQDWFDSHTDTQYF
NA | TRBV28 | CASSLDYNSYNEQFF
TRBD1 | TRBV27 | CASSEQGSPYEQYF
TRBD1 | TRBV6-5 | CASSGTGDYGYTF
NA | TRBV7-2 | CASSPSWAYEQYF
NA | TRBV4-2 | CASSQGFLVEETQYF
NA | TRBV7-8 | CASSLGGARETQYF
TRBD1 | TRBV6-6 | CASSRGQDYGYTF
TRBD1 | TRBV7-2 | CASSSGVQGARAFF
NA | TRBV6-5 | CASSYSPGKNIQYF
NA | TRBV4-2 | CASSQDYYGYTF
TRBD1 | TRBV6-1 | CASSEADREETQYF
NA | TRBV19 | CASSTTPGVVANEQFF
NA | TRBV7-2 | CASSLVLGRNSPLHF
TRBD2 | TRBV7-9 | CASSLVAGDEQFF
TRBD1 | TRBV9 | CASSLQGLTDTQYF
NA | TRBV25-1 | CASSEGINTEAFF
NA | TRBV15 | CATSPDRGGYGYTF
TRBD1 | TRBV2 | CASSDQTGSVYGYTF
TRBD2 | TRBV5-1 | CASSQDWRGVQETQYF
TRBD1 | TRBV4-1 | CASSQDTNSGDSWGYTF
NA | TRBV6-1 | CASSEVAGNGYTF
TRBD1 | TRBV7-9 | CASSKGQGFYNSPLHF
NA | TRBV5-1 | CASSFGSYSYNSPLHF
NA | TRBV6-4 | CASSDSASRGEQYF
NA | TRBV6-5 | CASNLGRGSLYEQYF
NA | TRBV7-9 | CASSPSRGALPYEQYF
NA | TRBV12-2 | CASRLKPGLAGGRENTDTQYF
TRBD1 | TRBV29-1 | CSVVGSQDRGLLGRETQYF
NA | TRBV27 | CASRREAALTQYF
NA | TRBV18 | CASSHGGNTEAFF
NA | TRBV11-1 | CASSLARLSPLHF
NA | TRBV11-2 | CASSLDPSRAGELFF
NA | TRBV5-1 | CASSSMIADTQYF
NA | TRBV7-9 | CASTVGLGGDYGYTF
NA | TRBV18 | CASSSRGTEKLFF
NA | TRBV4-1 | CASSQGERQGTEAFF
TRBD1 | TRBV28 | CASSLGQGAQPQHF
NA | TRBV11-2 | CASSLVGRFTGELFF
TRBD2 | TRBV6-1 | CASSVASGDPYEQYF
NA | TRBV5-6 | CASSVSTDTQYF
NA | TRBV7-9 | CASSLLLRSGYNEQFF
NA | TRBV2 | CASSPGPNTEAFF
TRBD2 | TRBV7-3 | CASSLSGTSGNNEQFF
TRBD1 | TRBV19 | CASSTGQGWAEAFF
TRBD1 | TRBV6-5 | CASSPRDRVREKLFF
NA | TRBV7-2 | CASSLRAGRGTEAFF
NA | TRBV5-1 | CASSFEPTYEQYF
TRBD1 | TRBV6-5 | CASSYRGRSDTQYF
TRBD1 | TRBV5-1 | CASSLGGGANSPLHF
NA | TRBV5-1 | CASSLQPGPSEQYF
NA | TRBV7-9 | CASSTRLSLETQYF